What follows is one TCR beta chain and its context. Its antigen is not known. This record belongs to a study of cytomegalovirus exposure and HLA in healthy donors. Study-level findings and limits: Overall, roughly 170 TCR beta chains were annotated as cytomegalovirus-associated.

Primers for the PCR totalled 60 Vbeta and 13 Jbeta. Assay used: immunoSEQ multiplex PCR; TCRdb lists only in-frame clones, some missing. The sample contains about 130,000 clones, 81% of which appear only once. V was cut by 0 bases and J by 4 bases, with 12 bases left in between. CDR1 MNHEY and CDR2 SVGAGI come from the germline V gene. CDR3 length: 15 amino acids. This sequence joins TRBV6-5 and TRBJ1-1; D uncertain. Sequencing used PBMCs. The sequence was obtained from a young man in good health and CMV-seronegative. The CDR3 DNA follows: TGTGCCAGCAGTTACTCGTGGCTGCGGGGCACTGAAGCTTTCTTT. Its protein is CASSYSWLRGTEAFF.